The entry that follows covers one T cell receptor (beta chain) sequence. Antigen specificity is unknown. The data were taken from a study of shared clonotypes between healthy human individuals. On the study more broadly: Donor composition was a couple of women and a few men, aged 18 to 49.

Under the authors' procedure: ImmunoSEQ sequences covered only the junction and lacked quality scores; filtering therefore differed. Produced via immunoSEQ multiplex PCR; TCRdb's table is partial and in-frame only. That table furnishes V, J and clone size, whereas the DNA furnished D and trimming. Of 2.3 million or so clones listed, 90% to 95% are singletons. The study's findings and limits: Clonotype sharing across a few donors was observed for 4% to 5.5% of naive CD4 clonotypes.

Germline loops: CDR1 LNHNV, CDR2 YYDKDF (reference sequence). This CDR3 contains 18 residues. With V trimmed by 1 base and J by 5 bases, 12 bases remained unmatched. The J gene is TRBJ2-2, the V gene TRBV15, with 8 nucleotides matching TRBD2. The receptor's source is a man aged 18 to 29 in good health. Some clones in this sample may be carry-over from other donors' samples. Specimen: naive CD4+ T cells from PBMCs. As for subset: CD45RA+ positively selected. Here the CDR3 reads CATSRGGLGFGGTGELFF. In DNA, the CDR3 is TGTGCCACCAGCAGAGGGGGACTAGGATTTGGTGGGACCGGGGAGCTGTTTTTT.